The 5 T cell receptor beta chains presented below share a single source sample, sequenced in a study of cytomegalovirus exposure and HLA in healthy donors. The PCR made use of 60 Vbeta and 13 Jbeta primers. Here immunoSEQ multiplex PCR was the method, and the copy in TCRdb shows in-frame clones only, minus some. The sample lists about 70,000 clones; around two thirds were seen once. Sequenced sample: PBMCs. Receptor source: a human donor in good health.

The rearrangement uses TRBV9 and TRBJ2-7, with 10 bases fitting TRBD1. This CDR3 is 15 amino acids long. V shed 4 bases, J shed 3 bases, and the junction held 7 bases outside the gene matches. Germline lookup yields CDR1 SGDLS and CDR2 YYNGEE. The CDR3 bases are TGTGCCAGCAGCCGGGACAGGGGTTTGGACTACGAGCAGTACTTC. Its protein product is CASSRDRGLDYEQYF.

Only one count was recorded for this clone. The V gene is TRBV19, the J gene TRBJ1-5, with a tentative D call TRBD1 (5 bases). The V and J ends lost 3 bases and 0 bases respectively, with 9 bases between them. This CDR3 contains 15 residues. The germline gives CDR1 LNHDA, CDR2 SQIVND (reference sequence). The CDR3 loop is CASSINTGSNQPQHF. Here the CDR3 DNA reads TGTGCCAGTAGTATTAACACAGGTAGCAATCAGCCCCAGCATTTT.

This clone was seen once. The rearrangement uses TRBV21-1 and TRBJ2-2; TRBD1 is the table's D call and was not checked against the DNA. TRBV21-1 is tagged as a pseudogene. The CDR3 covers 16 residues. The CDR3 loop reads CASSTIQGRCTGELFF. CDR3 coding DNA: TGTGCCAGCAGCACCATACAGGGGCGGTGCACCGGGGAGCTGTTTTTT.

This chain connects TRBV5-6 to TRBJ1-2; D is unclear. The CDR3 sequence is 12 residues long. Trimming pared 9 bases from V and 3 bases from J, leaving 12 bases between. CDR1 SGHDT and CDR2 YYEEEE come from the germline V gene. CDR3 DNA: TGTGCCACCGCGATTAATCACTATGGCTACACCTTC. Residues: CATAINHYGYTF.

The chain uses TRBV6-5 and TRBJ1-2, with 9 bases fitting TRBD1. Germline V gives CDR1 MNHEY, CDR2 SVGAGI. The CDR3 is made up of 14 amino acids. V lost 7 bases to trimming and J lost 5 bases; unmatched junction nucleotides: 8. CDR3 sequence (DNA): TGTGCCAGCACCCCGGGACAGGGATCTTATGGCTACACCTTC. It codes for CASTPGQGSYGYTF.